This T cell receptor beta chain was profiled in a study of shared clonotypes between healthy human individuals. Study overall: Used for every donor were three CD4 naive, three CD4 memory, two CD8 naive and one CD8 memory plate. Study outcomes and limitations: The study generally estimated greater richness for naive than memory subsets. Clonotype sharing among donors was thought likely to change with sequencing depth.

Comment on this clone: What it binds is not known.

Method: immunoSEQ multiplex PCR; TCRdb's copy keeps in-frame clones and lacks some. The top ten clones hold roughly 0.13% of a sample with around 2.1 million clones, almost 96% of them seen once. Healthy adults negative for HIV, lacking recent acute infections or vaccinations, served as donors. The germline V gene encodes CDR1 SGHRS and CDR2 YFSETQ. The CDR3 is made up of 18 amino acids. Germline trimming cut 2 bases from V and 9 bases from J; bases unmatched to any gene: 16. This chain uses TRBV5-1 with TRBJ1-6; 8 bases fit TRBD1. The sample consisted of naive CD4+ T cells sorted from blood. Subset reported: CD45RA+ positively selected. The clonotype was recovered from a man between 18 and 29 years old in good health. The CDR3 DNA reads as TGCGCCAGCAGCTTCGACTTATCTGGACAGGGAAACGTTTCACCCCTCCACTTT. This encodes CASSFDLSGQGNVSPLHF.